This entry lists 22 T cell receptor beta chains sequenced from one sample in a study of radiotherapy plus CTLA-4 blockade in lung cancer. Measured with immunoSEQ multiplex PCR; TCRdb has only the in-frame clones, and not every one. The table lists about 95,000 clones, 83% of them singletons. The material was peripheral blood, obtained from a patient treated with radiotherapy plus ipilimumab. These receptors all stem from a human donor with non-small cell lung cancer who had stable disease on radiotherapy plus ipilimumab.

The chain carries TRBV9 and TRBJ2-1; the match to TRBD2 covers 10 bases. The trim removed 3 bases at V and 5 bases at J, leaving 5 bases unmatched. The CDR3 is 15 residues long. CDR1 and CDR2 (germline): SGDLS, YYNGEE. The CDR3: CASSAVAGGNNEQFF. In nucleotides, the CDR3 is TGTGCCAGCAGCGCCGTAGCGGGAGGCAACAATGAGCAGTTCTTC.

The CDR3 is CATSRGPDGYTF. CDR3 sequence (DNA): TGTGCCACCAGCAGAGGCCCAGATGGCTACACCTTC. The chain is built from TRBV15 and TRBJ1-2, with no clear D. Germline lookup yields CDR1 LNHNV and CDR2 YYDKDF (reference sequence). Deletions cut 1 base from V and 6 bases from J, with 6 bases between. CDR3 length: 12 residues. The whole variable domain, filled in from reference TRBV15 and TRBJ1-2, reads DAMVIQNPRYQVTQFGKPVTLSCSQTLNHNVMYWYQQKSSQAPKLLFHYYDKDFNNEADTPDNFQSRRPNTSFCFLDIRSPGLGDTAMYLCATSRGPDGYTFGSGTRLTVV.

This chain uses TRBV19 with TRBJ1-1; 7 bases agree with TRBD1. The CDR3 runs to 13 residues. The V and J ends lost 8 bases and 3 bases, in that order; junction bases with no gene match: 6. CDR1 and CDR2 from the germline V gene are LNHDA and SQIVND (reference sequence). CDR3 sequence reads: CASRTGVDTEAFF. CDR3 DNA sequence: TGTGCCAGTCGCACAGGGGTTGACACTGAAGCTTTCTTT.

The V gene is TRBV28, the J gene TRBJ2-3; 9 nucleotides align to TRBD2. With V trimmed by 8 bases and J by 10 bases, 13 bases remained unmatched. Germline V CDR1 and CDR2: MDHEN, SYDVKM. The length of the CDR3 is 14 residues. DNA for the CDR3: TGTGCCAGCGGTCCGAGCGGGGGGCGTTACGCGCAGTATTTT. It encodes CASGPSGGRYAQYF.

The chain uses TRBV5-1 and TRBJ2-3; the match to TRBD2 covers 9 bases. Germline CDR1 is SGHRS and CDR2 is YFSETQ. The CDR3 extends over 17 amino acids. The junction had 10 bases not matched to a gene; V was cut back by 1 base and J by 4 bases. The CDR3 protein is CASSLNGIAGVADTQYF. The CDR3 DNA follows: TGCGCCAGCAGCTTGAATGGGATAGCGGGGGTAGCAGATACGCAGTATTTT. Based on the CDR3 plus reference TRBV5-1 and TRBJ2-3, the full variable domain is KAGVTQTPRYLIKTRGQQVTLSCSPISGHRSVSWYQQTPGQGLQFLFEYFSETQRNKGNFPGRFSGRQFSNSRSEMNVSTLELGDSALYLCASSLNGIAGVADTQYFGPGTRLTVL.

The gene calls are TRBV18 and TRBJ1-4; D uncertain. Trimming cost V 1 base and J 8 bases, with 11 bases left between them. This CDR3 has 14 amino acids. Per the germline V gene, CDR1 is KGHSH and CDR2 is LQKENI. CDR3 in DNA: TGTGCCAGCTCACCACGGACCAGAGGGGAAAAACTGTTTTTT. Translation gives CASSPRTRGEKLFF.

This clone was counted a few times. The CDR3 protein is CATNPGTGGTDTQYF. For the CDR3, the DNA is TGCGCCACCAACCCCGGGACAGGGGGAACAGATACGCAGTATTTT. The chain couples TRBV10-2 to TRBJ2-3; 11 nucleotides match TRBD1. In germline, CDR1 is WSHSY, CDR2 SAAADI. This CDR3 has 15 amino acids. V was pared by 10 bases and J by 3 bases, with 9 bases of the junction left unmatched.

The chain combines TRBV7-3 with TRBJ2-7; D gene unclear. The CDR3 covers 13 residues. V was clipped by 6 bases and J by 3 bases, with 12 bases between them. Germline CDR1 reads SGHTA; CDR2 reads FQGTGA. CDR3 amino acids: CASSPDPDYEQYF. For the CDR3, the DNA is TGTGCCAGCAGTCCAGACCCGGACTACGAGCAGTACTTC.

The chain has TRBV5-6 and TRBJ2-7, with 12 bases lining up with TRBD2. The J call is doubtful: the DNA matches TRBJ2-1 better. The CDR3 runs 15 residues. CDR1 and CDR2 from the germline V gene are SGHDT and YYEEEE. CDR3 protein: CASSLGLAGDNEQFF. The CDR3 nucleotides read TGTGCCAGCAGCTTGGGACTAGCGGGAGACAATGAGCAGTTCTTC.

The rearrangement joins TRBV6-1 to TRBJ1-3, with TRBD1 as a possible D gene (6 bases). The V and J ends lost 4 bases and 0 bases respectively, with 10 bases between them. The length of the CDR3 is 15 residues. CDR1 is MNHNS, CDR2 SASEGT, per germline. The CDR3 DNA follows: TGTGCCAGCAGTGTACAGGGCATCTCTGGAAACACCATATATTTT. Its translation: CASSVQGISGNTIYF.

The CDR3 DNA reads TGTGCCAGCAACCTACAGGGGACTCAGCCCCAGCATTTT. It is translated as CASNLQGTQPQHF. The chain combines TRBV7-8 with TRBJ1-5; 7 bases are shared with TRBD1. Germline V CDR1 and CDR2: SGHVS, FQNEAQ. J gave up 6 bases and V 7 bases, and 6 bases lay outside the gene matches. CDR3 size: 13 residues.

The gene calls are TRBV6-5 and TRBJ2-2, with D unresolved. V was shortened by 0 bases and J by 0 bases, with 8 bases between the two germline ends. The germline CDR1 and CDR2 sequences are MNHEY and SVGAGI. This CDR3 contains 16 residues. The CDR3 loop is CASSYSRRTNTGELFF. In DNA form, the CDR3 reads TGTGCCAGCAGTTACTCTCGTAGGACGAACACCGGGGAGCTGTTTTTT.

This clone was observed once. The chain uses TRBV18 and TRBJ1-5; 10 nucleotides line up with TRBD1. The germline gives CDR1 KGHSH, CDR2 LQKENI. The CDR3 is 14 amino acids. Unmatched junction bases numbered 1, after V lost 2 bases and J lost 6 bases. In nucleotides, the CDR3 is TGTGCCAGCTCACCAGACAGGGGGCTTCAGCCCCAGCATTTT. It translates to CASSPDRGLQPQHF. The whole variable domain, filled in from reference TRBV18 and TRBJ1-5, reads NAGVMQNPRHLVRRRGQEARLRCSPMKGHSHVYWYRQLPEEGLKFMVYLQKENIIDESGMPKERFSAEFPKEGPSILRIQQVVRGDSAAYFCASSPDRGLQPQHFGDGTRLSIL.

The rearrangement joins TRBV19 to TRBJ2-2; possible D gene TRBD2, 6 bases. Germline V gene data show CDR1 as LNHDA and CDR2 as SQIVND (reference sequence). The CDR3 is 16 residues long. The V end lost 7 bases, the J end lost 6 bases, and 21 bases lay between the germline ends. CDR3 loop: CASKSRGTRSPGELFF. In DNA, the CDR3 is TGTGCCAGTAAATCGCGGGGTACCAGGTCCCCCGGGGAGCTGTTTTTT.

The CDR3 bases are TGCGCCAGCAGCTCGGGACTAGCGGGAGGGCCAGATACGCAGTATTTT. It yields the protein CASSSGLAGGPDTQYF. V is TRBV5-1 and J is TRBJ2-3; TRBD2 aligns across 16 bases. Germline loops: CDR1 SGHRS, CDR2 YFSETQ. The CDR3 spans 16 residues. Trimming at V came to 3 bases and at J to 4 bases, leaving 2 bases not matched to a gene.

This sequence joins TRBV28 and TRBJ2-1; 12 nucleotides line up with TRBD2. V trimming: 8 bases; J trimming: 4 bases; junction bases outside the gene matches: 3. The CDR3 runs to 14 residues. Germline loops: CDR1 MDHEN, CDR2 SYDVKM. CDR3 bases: TGTGCCAGCTGGCTAGCGGGAGGGTACAATGAGCAGTTCTTC. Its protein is CASWLAGGYNEQFF.

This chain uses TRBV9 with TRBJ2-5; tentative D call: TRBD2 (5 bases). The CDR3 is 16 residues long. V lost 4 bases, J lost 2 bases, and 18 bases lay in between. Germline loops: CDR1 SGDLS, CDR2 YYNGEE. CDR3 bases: TGTGCCAGCAGCAAGACCCCGATCCCGGGACAAGAGACCCAGTACTTC. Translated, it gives CASSKTPIPGQETQYF.

The CDR3 is CASSVDRLLEAFF. In DNA form, the CDR3 reads TGTGCCAGCAGTGTAGACAGACTCTTAGAAGCTTTCTTT. The chain carries TRBV28 and TRBJ1-1; D may be TRBD1 (5 bases). The CDR3 contains 13 residues. Germline V gives CDR1 MDHEN, CDR2 SYDVKM. The germline V and J ends were trimmed by 5 bases and 8 bases, with 15 bases remaining between them.

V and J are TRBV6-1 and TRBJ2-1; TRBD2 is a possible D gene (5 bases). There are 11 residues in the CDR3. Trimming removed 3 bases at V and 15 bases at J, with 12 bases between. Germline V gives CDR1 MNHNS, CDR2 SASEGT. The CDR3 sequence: CASSDFAGLFF. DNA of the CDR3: TGTGCCAGCAGTGATTTTGCAGGACTGTTCTTC.

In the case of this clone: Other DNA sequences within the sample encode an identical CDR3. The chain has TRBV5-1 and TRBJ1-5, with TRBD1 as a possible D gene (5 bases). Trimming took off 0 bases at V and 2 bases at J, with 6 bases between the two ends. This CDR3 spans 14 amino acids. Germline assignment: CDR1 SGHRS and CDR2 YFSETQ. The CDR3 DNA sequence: TGCGCCAGCAGCTTGGGAGGGGGCAATCAGCCCCAGCATTTT. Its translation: CASSLGGGNQPQHF.

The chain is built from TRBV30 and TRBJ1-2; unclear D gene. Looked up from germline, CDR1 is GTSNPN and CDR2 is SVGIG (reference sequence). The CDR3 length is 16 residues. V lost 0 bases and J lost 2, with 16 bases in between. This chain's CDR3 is CAWSVPGQVQNYGYTF. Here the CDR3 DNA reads TGTGCCTGGAGTGTACCGGGTCAGGTTCAAAACTATGGCTACACCTTC.

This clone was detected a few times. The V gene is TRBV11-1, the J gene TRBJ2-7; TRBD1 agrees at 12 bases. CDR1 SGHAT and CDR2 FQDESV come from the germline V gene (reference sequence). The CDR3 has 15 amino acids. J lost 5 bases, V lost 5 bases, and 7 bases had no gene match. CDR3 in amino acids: CASSRPGTGGNEQYF. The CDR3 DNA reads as TGTGCCAGCAGCAGACCCGGGACAGGGGGCAACGAGCAGTACTTC.